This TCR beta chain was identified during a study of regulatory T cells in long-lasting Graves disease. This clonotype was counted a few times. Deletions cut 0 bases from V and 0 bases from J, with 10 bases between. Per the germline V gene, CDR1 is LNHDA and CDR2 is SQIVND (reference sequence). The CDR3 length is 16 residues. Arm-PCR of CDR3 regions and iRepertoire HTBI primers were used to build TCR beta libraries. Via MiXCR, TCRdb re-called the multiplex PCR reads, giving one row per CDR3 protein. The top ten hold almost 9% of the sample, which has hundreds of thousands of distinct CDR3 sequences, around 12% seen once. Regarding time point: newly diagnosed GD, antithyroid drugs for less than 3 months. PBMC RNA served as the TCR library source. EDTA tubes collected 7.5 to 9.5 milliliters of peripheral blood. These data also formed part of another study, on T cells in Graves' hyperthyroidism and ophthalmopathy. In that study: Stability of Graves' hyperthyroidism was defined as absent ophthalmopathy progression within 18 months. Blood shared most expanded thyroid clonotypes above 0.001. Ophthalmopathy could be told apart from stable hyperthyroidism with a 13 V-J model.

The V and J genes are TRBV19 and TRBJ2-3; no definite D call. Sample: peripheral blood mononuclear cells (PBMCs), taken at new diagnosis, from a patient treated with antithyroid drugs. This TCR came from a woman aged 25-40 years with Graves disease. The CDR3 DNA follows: TGTGCCAGTAGTATAGATTATGGGGTGAGCACAGATACGCAGTATTTT. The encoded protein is CASSIDYGVSTDTQYF.